The 9 T cell receptor beta chains reported below all come from one sample, sequenced in a study of Graves' ophthalmopathy and Graves' hyperthyroidism. Beta-chain TCR CDR3 regions were amplified from RNA transcripts. HTBI primers served in a first-round RT-PCR, which a second-round multiplex PCR followed. TCRdb processed the multiplex PCR reads anew with MiXCR; each CDR3 protein has one entry. The table lists 170,000 or so distinct CDR3 sequences, roughly 37% of them singletons. The source material was peripheral blood. These receptors all come from a woman aged 40-49 years with Graves' ophthalmopathy.

V usage is TRBV6-5 and J usage is TRBJ1-6; tentatively, D is TRBD1 (6 bases). Germline-derived CDR1 and CDR2 are MNHEY and SVGAGI. The CDR3 has 15 amino acids. V was pared by 2 bases and J by 9 bases, with 14 bases between. CDR3 DNA: TGTGCCAGCAGTTACGGGCCAGGGGTTGGTTCACCCCTCCACTTT. This sequence encodes CASSYGPGVGSPLHF.

The table lists this clonotype with many counts. V is TRBV15 and J is TRBJ1-1, with D uncertain. CDR1 is LNHNV and CDR2 is YYDKDF in the germline V gene (reference sequence). Trimming cost V 5 bases and J 6 bases, with 13 bases left between them. The CDR3 length is 13 residues. The CDR3 DNA follows: TGTGCCACCAGCGCGGATTTGATGCCTGAAGCTTTCTTT. This gives the protein CATSADLMPEAFF.

The chain carries TRBV15 and TRBJ1-2; D is perhaps TRBD1 (5 bases). V gave up 5 bases and J gave up 1 base, with 8 bases separating them. The CDR3 totals 13 residues. From germline, CDR1 is LNHNV and CDR2 YYDKDF (reference sequence). The chain's CDR3 is CATSPTVNYGYTF. The CDR3 bases are TGTGCCACCAGCCCGACAGTTAACTATGGCTACACCTTC.

The J gene is TRBJ1-6, the V gene TRBV19, with D perhaps TRBD1 (5 bases). The ends were cut back, 7 bases at V and 4 bases at J, with 8 bases in the middle. The CDR3 covers 13 residues. Germline CDR1 reads LNHDA; CDR2 reads SQIVND (reference sequence). CDR3 in DNA: TGTGCCAGTACCGGGACTTATAATTCACCCCTCCACTTT. Translating gives CASTGTYNSPLHF. The entire variable domain, with the rest obtained from reference TRBV19 and TRBJ1-6, is as follows: DGGITQSPKYLFRKEGQNVTLSCEQNLNHDAMYWYRQDPGQGLRLIYYSQIVNDFQKGDIAEGYSVSREKKESFPLTVTSAQKNPTAFYLCASTGTYNSPLHFGNGTRLTVT.

This clonotype was detected only a few times. This chain connects TRBV7-2 to TRBJ2-5; 11 nucleotides match TRBD1. CDR3 size: 15 residues. Germline assignment: CDR1 SGHTA and CDR2 FQGNSA. Trimming removed 5 bases from V and 4 bases from J; junction bases left unmatched: 6. The CDR3 loop is CASSPRTGGIETQYF. In DNA, the CDR3 is TGTGCCAGCAGCCCCCGGACAGGGGGCATAGAGACCCAGTACTTC.

This clonotype showed up many times. The V gene is TRBV12-3 or TRBV12-4, the J gene TRBJ1-3; 8 bases align to TRBD1. V lost 1 base, J lost 0 bases, and 2 bases stayed unmatched. This CDR3 is 16 amino acids long. The DNA of the CDR3 is TGTGCCAGCAGTTTAGGGACAGGGCACTCTGGAAACACCATATATTTT. This sequence encodes CASSLGTGHSGNTIYF.

This clonotype was recorded many times. The chain is built from TRBV12-3 or TRBV12-4 and TRBJ1-1; D is undetermined. The V and J ends lost 4 bases and 1 base respectively, with 10 bases between them. This CDR3 has 14 amino acids. CDR3 sequence: CASSSQLPNTEAFF. The CDR3 region has the DNA TGTGCCAGCAGTTCCCAGCTACCGAACACTGAAGCTTTCTTT.

The chain uses TRBV6-1 and TRBJ1-5; no firm D call. Germline V gene sequence: CDR1 MNHNS, CDR2 SASEGT. The germline V and J ends were trimmed by 6 bases and 0 bases, with 9 bases remaining between them. The length of the CDR3 is 14 residues. The CDR3 region has the DNA TGTGCCAGCAGGAGAGATTATAGCAATCAGCCCCAGCATTTT. It specifies CASRRDYSNQPQHF.

This clonotype was seen many times. The chain carries TRBV7-2 and TRBJ1-1, with a possible D match to TRBD1 (5 bases). Germline V gene data show CDR1 as SGHTA and CDR2 as FQGNSA. The CDR3 loop spans 13 amino acids. The V and J ends lost 6 bases and 6 bases respectively, with 14 bases between them. The CDR3 region is CASRFLRDAEAFF. DNA for the CDR3: TGTGCCAGCAGGTTCCTCCGGGACGCTGAAGCTTTCTTT.